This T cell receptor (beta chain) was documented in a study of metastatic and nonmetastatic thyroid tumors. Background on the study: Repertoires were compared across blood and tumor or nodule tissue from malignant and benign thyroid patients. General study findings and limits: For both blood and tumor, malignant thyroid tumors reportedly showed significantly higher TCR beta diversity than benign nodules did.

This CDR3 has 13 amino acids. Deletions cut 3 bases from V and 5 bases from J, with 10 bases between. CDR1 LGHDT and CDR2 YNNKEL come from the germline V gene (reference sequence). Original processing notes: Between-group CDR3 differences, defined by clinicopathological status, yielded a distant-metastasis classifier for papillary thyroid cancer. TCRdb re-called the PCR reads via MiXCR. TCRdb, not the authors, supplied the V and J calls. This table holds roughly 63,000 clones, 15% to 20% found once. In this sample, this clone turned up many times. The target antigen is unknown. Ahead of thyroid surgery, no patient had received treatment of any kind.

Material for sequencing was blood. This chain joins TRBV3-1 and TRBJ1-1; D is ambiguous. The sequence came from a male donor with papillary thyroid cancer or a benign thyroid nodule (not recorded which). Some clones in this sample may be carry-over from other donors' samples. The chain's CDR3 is CASSHSLETEAFF. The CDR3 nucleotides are TGTGCCAGCAGCCATTCGCTTGAGACTGAAGCTTTCTTT. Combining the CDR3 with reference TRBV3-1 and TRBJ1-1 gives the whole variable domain DTAVSQTPKYLVTQMGNDKSIKCEQNLGHDTMYWYKQDSKKFLKIMFSYNNKELIINETVPNRFSPKSPDKAHLNLHINSLELGDSAVYFCASSHSLETEAFFGQGTRLTVV.